The 30 T cell receptor beta chains below were found in one sample sequenced in a study of T cell responses to AZD1222 COVID-19 vaccine. Produced via immunoSEQ multiplex PCR; TCRdb's table is partial and in-frame only. The table lists roughly 150,000 clones, 91% of them singletons. Sequenced here: peripheral blood, sampled on day 0 of AZD1222 vaccination. The receptor set was obtained from an adult in good health.

This clone has just a few counts. The rearrangement links TRBV6-5 to TRBJ2-7; D may be TRBD1 or TRBD2 (5 bases each). The germline V gene has CDR1 MNHEY and CDR2 SVGAGI. CDR3 length: 14 amino acids. V dropped 6 bases and J dropped 3 bases, with 15 bases sitting between them. The CDR3 DNA is TGTGCCAGCAGACGAGGGAATGGGGGCTACGAGCAGTACTTC. Translated, it gives CASRRGNGGYEQYF.

This sequence joins TRBV27 and TRBJ2-5; possible D gene TRBD2, 6 bases. Germline assignment: CDR1 MNHEY and CDR2 SMNVEV (reference sequence). Between the trimmed V and J ends, which lost 7 bases and 3 bases, there was a span of 33 bases. The CDR3 sequence is 20 residues long. As DNA, the CDR3 is TGTGCCAGCACCAGTCTCTATGACCTGGGCGGCGGGATGGGGAAAGAGACCCAGTACTTC. Its protein product is CASTSLYDLGGGMGKETQYF.

The genes are TRBV30 and TRBJ2-5; 9 bases map to TRBD2. The junction had 21 bases not matched to a gene; V was cut back by 3 bases and J by 4 bases. Per the germline V gene, CDR1 is GTSNPN and CDR2 is SVGIG (reference sequence). This CDR3 contains 19 residues. DNA for the CDR3: TGTGCCTGGAGGCCAACTGTCATCGGGAGCGGGAGGCATCTAGAGACCCAGTACTTC. Encoded protein: CAWRPTVIGSGRHLETQYF.

V is TRBV27 and J is TRBJ2-7, with D perhaps matching TRBD1 (7 bases). CDR1 is MNHEY, CDR2 SMNVEV, per germline (reference sequence). The CDR3 has 15 amino acids. V shed 6 bases and J shed 6 bases, with 21 bases lying between them. The CDR3 coding sequence is TGTGCCAGCAGACCCTCCAGGGGGGTAGTACTCGAGCAGTACTTC. Its protein is CASRPSRGVVLEQYF.

As DNA, the CDR3 is TGTGCCAGCAGCCAAGATAGGTTAATTCGGAGCAATGGGGGGCAGTATTTT. This translates into CASSQDRLIRSNGGQYF. The J gene is TRBJ2-3, the V gene TRBV3-1 (or the pseudogene TRBV3-2); D possibly uses TRBD1 or TRBD2 (5 bases each). The CDR3 sequence is 17 residues long. Germline V gives CDR1 LGHDT, CDR2 YNNKEL (reference sequence). V lost 0 bases to trimming and J lost 11 bases, with 24 bases between them.

The J gene is TRBJ2-7, the V gene TRBV7-2, with a tentative D call TRBD2 (5 bases). Germline values: CDR1 SGHTA, CDR2 FQGNSA. V dropped 3 bases and J dropped 4 bases, with 13 bases sitting between them. This CDR3 is built from 14 residues. The chain's CDR3 is CASSFPGYGYEQYF. DNA for the CDR3: TGTGCCAGCAGCTTCCCGGGGTACGGGTACGAGCAGTACTTC.

This chain links TRBV5-8 with TRBJ2-7; maybe TRBD1 (8 bases). Trimming stripped 1 base from V and 5 bases from J, with 19 bases between. The CDR3 covers 16 residues. The germline V gene has CDR1 SGHTS and CDR2 YDEGEE. The CDR3 DNA reads TGTGCCAGCAGCTTGTGGGAGGGACAGGATATCCACGAGCAGTACTTC. It codes for CASSLWEGQDIHEQYF. Filled out from reference TRBV5-8 and TRBJ2-7, the complete variable domain reads EAGVTQSPTHLIKTRGQQATLRCSPISGHTSVYWYQQALGLGLQFLLWYDEGEERNRGNFPPRFSGRQFPNYSSELNVNALELEDSALYLCASSLWEGQDIHEQYFGPGTRLTVT.

The chain has TRBV11-3 and TRBJ2-5, with a tentative D call TRBD2 (5 bases). This CDR3 is 13 amino acids long. Germline V lookup: CDR1 SGHNT, CDR2 YENEEA. V was shortened by 3 bases and J by 5 bases, with 10 bases between the two germline ends. The CDR3 region is CASSLSRTETQYF. The CDR3 coding sequence is TGTGCCAGCAGCTTGTCCAGGACTGAGACCCAGTACTTC.

The chain has TRBV6-5 and TRBJ1-3; TRBD1 is a possible D gene (5 bases). This CDR3 is built from 13 residues. The germline V gene encodes CDR1 MNHEY and CDR2 SVGAGI. V dropped 0 bases and J dropped 9 bases, with 9 bases sitting between them. The CDR3 DNA reads as TGTGCCAGCAGTTACTCGGACGGGGGCACCATATATTTT. Amino acids: CASSYSDGGTIYF.

The chain links TRBV28 to TRBJ1-4; unclear D gene. V lost 5 bases and J lost 8, with 15 bases in between. Germline CDR1 is MDHEN and CDR2 is SYDVKM. The CDR3 loop spans 14 amino acids. The CDR3 loop reads CASSPGSLREKLFF. In DNA, the CDR3 is TGTGCCAGCAGTCCTGGGAGCCTACGGGAAAAACTGTTTTTT.

The CDR3 protein is CASSVASALNTEAFF. CDR3 nucleotide sequence: TGTGCCAGCAGCGTAGCGAGCGCTCTGAACACTGAAGCTTTCTTT. V usage is TRBV9 and J usage is TRBJ1-1; D uncertain. The CDR3 loop spans 15 amino acids. V lost 0 bases and J lost 0, with 9 bases in between. CDR1 is SGDLS and CDR2 is YYNGEE in the germline V gene.

The chain is built from TRBV19 and TRBJ1-3; 7 bases line up with TRBD1. The CDR3 consists of 15 residues. From germline, CDR1 is LNHDA and CDR2 SQIVND (reference sequence). V lost 7 bases and J lost 0; bases outside the gene matches: 6. The CDR3 spells CASTPGQSSGNTIYF. The CDR3 DNA reads as TGTGCCAGTACTCCGGGACAGAGCTCTGGAAACACCATATATTTT.

V and J are TRBV18 and TRBJ1-1, with D maybe TRBD1 (5 bases). The germline V and J ends were trimmed by 5 bases and 1 base, with 5 bases remaining between them. This CDR3 is built from 12 residues. The germline gives CDR1 KGHSH, CDR2 LQKENI. The CDR3 sequence: CASSTGNTEAFF. In DNA form, the CDR3 reads TGTGCCAGCTCAACAGGGAACACTGAAGCTTTCTTT.

The table lists this clone with a count of one. This sequence joins TRBV16 and TRBJ2-2; 12 nucleotides align to TRBD2. Trimming removed 3 bases from V and 5 bases from J; junction bases left unmatched: 7. Germline V gives CDR1 KGHSY, CDR2 FQNENV. This CDR3 has 17 residues. Here the CDR3 DNA reads TGTGCCAGCAGCCATCCCGGCCTAGCGGGAGGGACCGGGGAGCTGTTTTTT. Its translation: CASSHPGLAGGTGELFF.

The CDR3 nucleotides read TGTGCCACCAGTCAGCGGGACAGATCCTACAATGAGCAGTTCTTC. Protein product: CATSQRDRSYNEQFF. V gene TRBV15 combines with J gene TRBJ2-1, with D perhaps assigned TRBD1 or TRBD2 (7 bases each). Trimming pared 6 bases from V and 1 base from J, leaving 13 bases between. The CDR3 spans 15 residues. Germline V gene data show CDR1 as LNHNV and CDR2 as YYDKDF (reference sequence). The full variable domain, with the rest looked up from reference TRBV15 and TRBJ2-1, is DAMVIQNPRYQVTQFGKPVTLSCSQTLNHNVMYWYQQKSSQAPKLLFHYYDKDFNNEADTPDNFQSRRPNTSFCFLDIRSPGLGDTAMYLCATSQRDRSYNEQFFGPGTRLTVL.

The rearrangement uses TRBV28 and TRBJ2-3, with TRBD1 matching over 8 bases. The CDR3 consists of 15 residues. The trim removed 7 bases at V and 2 bases at J, leaving 8 bases unmatched. The germline gives CDR1 MDHEN, CDR2 SYDVKM. CDR3 in amino acids: CASNLQGALTDTQYF. As DNA, the CDR3 is TGTGCCAGCAATCTTCAGGGGGCTCTCACAGATACGCAGTATTTT.

This clone was recorded once. The chain uses TRBV5-6 and TRBJ1-3; no reliable D call. This CDR3 has 16 residues. V lost 3 bases to trimming and J lost 0 bases, with 13 bases between them. Germline lookup yields CDR1 SGHDT and CDR2 YYEEEE. The CDR3 spells CASSSTTGPSGNTIYF. CDR3 in DNA: TGTGCCAGCAGCTCCACCACCGGGCCCTCTGGAAACACCATATATTTT. Using reference TRBV5-6 and TRBJ1-3 for the parts outside the CDR3, the full variable domain is DAGVTQSPTHLIKTRGQQVTLRCSPKSGHDTVSWYQQALGQGPQFIFQYYEEEERQRGNFPDRFSGHQFPNYSSELNVNALLLGDSALYLCASSSTTGPSGNTIYFGEGSWLTVV.

The CDR3 DNA sequence: TGTGCCACCAGTGAGCCTCCGGGACTAGCGGCTTCCTACGAGCAGTACTTC. It is translated as CATSEPPGLAASYEQYF. The chain carries TRBV24-1 and TRBJ2-7; 11 bases are a match to TRBD2. The CDR3 loop spans 17 amino acids. Losses at the gene ends were 4 bases for V and 1 base for J; bases not matched to a gene: 8. CDR1 KGHDR and CDR2 SFDVKD come from the germline V gene.

This chain uses TRBV19 with TRBJ1-5; a weak D match, TRBD1 (5 bases). The CDR3 spans 13 residues. Germline CDR1 LNHDA, CDR2 SQIVND (reference sequence). V lost 8 bases and J 5 bases, leaving 13 bases between the germline ends. This chain's CDR3 is CASGTQRDQPQHF. The CDR3 region has the DNA TGTGCCAGTGGGACTCAAAGGGATCAGCCCCAGCATTTT.

The V and J genes are TRBV4-3 and TRBJ2-3; D not certain. V lost 1 base and J 0 bases, leaving 8 bases between the germline ends. The germline V gene encodes CDR1 LGHNA and CDR2 YSLEER. The CDR3 is 15 amino acids. CDR3 in amino acids: CASSQAWVSTDTQYF. The CDR3 bases are TGCGCCAGCAGCCAAGCCTGGGTTAGCACAGATACGCAGTATTTT.

The CDR3 DNA is TGTGCCAGCAGTTTTTTCCAAAACACCGGGGAGCTGTTTTTT. Translated, it gives CASSFFQNTGELFF. The rearrangement links TRBV27 to TRBJ2-2; D call uncertain. Trimming took off 3 bases at V and 2 bases at J, with 7 bases between the two ends. Germline V gene data show CDR1 as MNHEY and CDR2 as SMNVEV (reference sequence). The length of the CDR3 is 14 residues.

V and J are TRBV4-3 and TRBJ2-5; no definite D call. Trimming removed 0 bases at V and 6 bases at J, with 8 bases between. The CDR3 is 13 amino acids. In germline, CDR1 is LGHNA, CDR2 YSLEER. CDR3 coding DNA: TGCGCCAGCAGCCAAGACCATGGACAGACCCAGTACTTC. The encoded protein is CASSQDHGQTQYF.

The sample holds one count of this clone. This chain uses TRBV19 with TRBJ2-3, with a tentative D call TRBD1 (5 bases). With 5 bases removed from V and 2 bases from J, the gap between germline ends came to 17 bases. Germline CDR1 LNHDA, CDR2 SQIVND (reference sequence). CDR3 size: 16 residues. The CDR3 loop is CASSESGRVDTDTQYF. CDR3 in DNA: TGTGCCAGTAGTGAATCCGGCAGGGTTGACACAGATACGCAGTATTTT.

This rearrangement joins TRBV27 to TRBJ2-1; D not resolved. CDR3 size: 11 residues. V gave up 5 bases and J gave up 9 bases, with 8 bases separating them. Germline CDR1 MNHEY, CDR2 SMNVEV (reference sequence). The CDR3 region is CASSLYSEQFF. CDR3 in DNA: TGTGCCAGCAGTCTGTATAGTGAGCAGTTCTTC.

This clone showed up just once. This chain joins TRBV6-6 and TRBJ2-3; 8 nucleotides line up with TRBD2. The germline gives CDR1 MNHNY, CDR2 SVGAGI (reference sequence). The CDR3 is made up of 16 amino acids. Trimming took 8 bases from V and 0 from J; bases not matched to a gene: 10. The CDR3 nucleotides read TGTGCCAGCCGAATTAGCGGGATCCCTAGCACAGATACGCAGTATTTT. Translating it yields CASRISGIPSTDTQYF.

The rearrangement uses TRBV11-3 and TRBJ2-1, with D possibly being TRBD2 (7 bases). V was clipped by 7 bases and J by 9 bases, with 16 bases between them. Germline V gives CDR1 SGHNT, CDR2 YENEEA. CDR3 length equals 13 residues. The CDR3 nucleotides are TGTGCCAGCAATCTCGTAGGGGGGGGTGAGCAGTTCTTC. This gives the protein CASNLVGGGEQFF.

The rearrangement links TRBV4-3 to TRBJ2-5, with a possible D match to TRBD2 (5 bases). Germline V gene sequence: CDR1 LGHNA, CDR2 YSLEER. V dropped 4 bases and J dropped 2 bases, with 11 bases sitting between them. The CDR3 consists of 14 residues. CDR3 amino acids: CASSPRGRQETQYF. In DNA form, the CDR3 reads TGCGCCAGCAGCCCCAGAGGGAGACAAGAGACCCAGTACTTC.

The J gene is TRBJ2-5, the V gene TRBV5-5, with D perhaps TRBD2 (5 bases). The CDR3 consists of 13 residues. With 0 bases removed from V and 6 bases from J, the gap between germline ends came to 9 bases. Germline assignment: CDR1 SGHKS and CDR2 YYEKEE (reference sequence). CDR3 amino acids: CASSLDPGKTQYF. CDR3 DNA sequence: TGTGCCAGCAGCTTGGACCCGGGAAAGACCCAGTACTTC.

The gene calls are TRBV5-5 and TRBJ1-1; D is uncertain. The CDR3 length is 13 residues. Trimming removed 0 bases at V and 7 bases at J, with 10 bases between. Germline V CDR1 and CDR2: SGHKS, YYEKEE (reference sequence). The CDR3 reads CASSLGSSGEAFF. The CDR3 DNA reads as TGTGCCAGCAGCTTGGGCTCGTCGGGTGAAGCTTTCTTT. Based on the CDR3 plus reference TRBV5-5 and TRBJ1-1, the full variable domain is DAGVTQSPTHLIKTRGQQVTLRCSPISGHKSVSWYQQVLGQGPQFIFQYYEKEERGRGNFPDRFSARQFPNYSSELNVNALLLGDSALYLCASSLGSSGEAFFGQGTRLTVV.

This clone was detected only a few times. This chain links TRBV11-2 with TRBJ1-6, with TRBD1 matching over 9 bases. The CDR3 totals 16 residues. Germline CDR1 is SGHAT and CDR2 is FQNNGV. V shed 5 bases and J 10 bases; nucleotides not matched to a gene: 12. The CDR3 here is CASSIPGTGFGSPLHF. The CDR3 DNA follows: TGTGCCAGCAGCATACCGGGGACAGGGTTCGGCTCACCCCTCCACTTT.